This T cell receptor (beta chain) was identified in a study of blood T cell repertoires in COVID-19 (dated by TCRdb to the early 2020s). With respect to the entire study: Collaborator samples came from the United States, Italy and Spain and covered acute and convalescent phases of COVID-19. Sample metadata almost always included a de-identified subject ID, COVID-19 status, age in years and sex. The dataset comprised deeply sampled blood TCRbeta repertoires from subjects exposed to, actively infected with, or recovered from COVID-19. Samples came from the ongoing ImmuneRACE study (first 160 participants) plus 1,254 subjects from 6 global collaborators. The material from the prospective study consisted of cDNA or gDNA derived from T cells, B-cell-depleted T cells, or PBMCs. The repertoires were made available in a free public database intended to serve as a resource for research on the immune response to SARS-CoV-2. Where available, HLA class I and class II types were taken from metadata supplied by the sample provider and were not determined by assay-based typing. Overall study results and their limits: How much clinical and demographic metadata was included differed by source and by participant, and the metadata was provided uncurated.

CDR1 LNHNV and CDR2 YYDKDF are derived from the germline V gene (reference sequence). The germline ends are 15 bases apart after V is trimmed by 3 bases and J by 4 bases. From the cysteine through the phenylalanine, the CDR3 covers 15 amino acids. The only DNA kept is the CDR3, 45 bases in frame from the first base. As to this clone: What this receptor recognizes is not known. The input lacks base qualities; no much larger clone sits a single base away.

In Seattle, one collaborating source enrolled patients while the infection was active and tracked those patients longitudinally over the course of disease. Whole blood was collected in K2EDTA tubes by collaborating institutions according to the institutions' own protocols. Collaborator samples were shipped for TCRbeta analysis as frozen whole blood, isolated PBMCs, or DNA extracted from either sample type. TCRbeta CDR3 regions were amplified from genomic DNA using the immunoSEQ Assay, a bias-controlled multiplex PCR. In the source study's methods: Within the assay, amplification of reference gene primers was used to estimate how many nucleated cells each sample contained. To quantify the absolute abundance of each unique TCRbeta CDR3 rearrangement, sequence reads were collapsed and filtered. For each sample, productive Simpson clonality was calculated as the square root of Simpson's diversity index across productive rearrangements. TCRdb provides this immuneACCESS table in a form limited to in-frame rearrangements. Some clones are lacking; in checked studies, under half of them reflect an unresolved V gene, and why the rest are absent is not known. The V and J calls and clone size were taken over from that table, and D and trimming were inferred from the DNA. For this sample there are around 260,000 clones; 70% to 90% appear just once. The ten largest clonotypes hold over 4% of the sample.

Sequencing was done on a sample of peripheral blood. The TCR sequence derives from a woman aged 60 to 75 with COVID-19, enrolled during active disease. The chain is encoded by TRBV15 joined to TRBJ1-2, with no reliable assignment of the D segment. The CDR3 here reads CATSREDTFSYGYTF. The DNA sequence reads TGTGCCACCAGCAGGGAAGACACGTTCTCCTATGGCTACACCTTC.